This TCR beta chain is drawn from a study of identical twins. Everyone who gave samples was a healthy Caucasian. Study-level findings and limits: Analyses of zero insertions could, in part, be confounded by invariant MAIT and iNKT cells. Sequences that were beta out-of-frame showed weaker excess twin sharing.

J gave up 0 bases and V 0 bases, and 1 base lay outside the gene matches. The CDR3 spans 16 residues. This clonotype occurred many times. Its antigen remains unknown. The cDNA had a unique molecular identifier and a template-switch universal primer site. TCRdb called the 5' RACE reads again in MiXCR, with one record for every CDR3 protein. The table has fewer than 250,000 distinct CDR3 sequences, 5.5% to 7% seen once. These sequences were also reported in another study, on yellow fever vaccine responses in identical twins.

The genes are TRBV12-3 or TRBV12-4 and TRBJ2-1, with 8 bases that match TRBD2. The sequence came from a young woman in good health. Input material: memory (CD45RO+) T cells sorted from blood. The CDR3 coding sequence is TGTGCCAGCAGTTTAGCGGCGGGGGGCTCCTACAATGAGCAGTTCTTC. It specifies CASSLAAGGSYNEQFF.